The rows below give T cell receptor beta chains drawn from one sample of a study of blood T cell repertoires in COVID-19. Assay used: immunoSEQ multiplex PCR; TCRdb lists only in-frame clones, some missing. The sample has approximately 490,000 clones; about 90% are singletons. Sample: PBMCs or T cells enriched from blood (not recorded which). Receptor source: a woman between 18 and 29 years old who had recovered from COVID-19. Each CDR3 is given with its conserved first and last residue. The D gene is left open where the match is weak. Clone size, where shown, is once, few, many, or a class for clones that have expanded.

CDR3 protein: CASSEQAGPTEAFF
CDR3 DNA: TGTGCCAGCAGTGAACAGGCAGGGCCCACTGAAGCTTTCTTT
clone size: -
D gene: -
J gene: TRBJ1-1
V gene: TRBV25-1
CDR3 length: 14

CDR3 protein: CASSPGQGGGEQYF
CDR3 DNA: TGTGCCAGCAGTCCCGGGCAGGGAGGAGGGGAGCAGTACTTC
clone size: -
D gene: -
J gene: TRBJ2-7
V gene: TRBV6-5
CDR3 length: 14

CDR3 protein: CASSPPTGQGYGYTF
CDR3 DNA: TGTGCCAGCAGCCCGCCGACAGGGCAGGGCTATGGCTACACCTTC
clone size: -
D gene: TRBD1
J gene: TRBJ1-2
V gene: TRBV9
CDR3 length: 15

CDR3 protein: CASSLADSGNTIYF
CDR3 DNA: TGTGCCAGCAGCTTGGCCGACTCTGGAAACACCATATATTTT
clone size: -
D gene: -
J gene: TRBJ1-3
V gene: TRBV7-2
CDR3 length: 14

CDR3 protein: CASSSNRQGEQYF
CDR3 DNA: TGCGCCAGCAGCTCTAACAGGCAGGGGGAGCAGTACTTC
clone size: -
D gene: -
J gene: TRBJ2-7
V gene: TRBV5-1
CDR3 length: 13

CDR3 protein: CASSEYRGVHEQYF
CDR3 DNA: TGTGCCAGCAGTGAGTACAGGGGGGTCCACGAGCAGTACTTC
clone size: -
D gene: TRBD1
J gene: TRBJ2-7
V gene: TRBV25-1
CDR3 length: 14

CDR3 protein: CASSRTGAYGYTF
CDR3 DNA: TGTGCCAGCAGTCGGACAGGGGCCTATGGCTACACCTTC
clone size: -
D gene: TRBD1
J gene: TRBJ1-2
V gene: TRBV28
CDR3 length: 13

CDR3 protein: CASSSPDRGPEQYF
CDR3 DNA: TGTGCCAGCAGCTCTCCCGACAGGGGGCCCGAGCAGTACTTC
clone size: -
D gene: TRBD1
J gene: TRBJ2-7
V gene: TRBV11-2
CDR3 length: 14

CDR3 protein: CAIETGRGPEAFF
CDR3 DNA: TGTGCCATCGAGACAGGGAGAGGGCCTGAAGCTTTCTTT
clone size: -
D gene: TRBD1
J gene: TRBJ1-1
V gene: TRBV6-5
CDR3 length: 13

CDR3 protein: CASSQDRDYGYTF
CDR3 DNA: TGTGCCAGCAGCCAAGATCGAGACTATGGCTACACCTTC
clone size: -
D gene: -
J gene: TRBJ1-2
V gene: TRBV14
CDR3 length: 13

CDR3 protein: CASSIQRGGRETQYF
CDR3 DNA: TGTGCCAGCAGCATACAGCGGGGGGGCCGGGAGACCCAGTACTTC
clone size: -
D gene: TRBD2
J gene: TRBJ2-5
V gene: TRBV13
CDR3 length: 15

CDR3 protein: CASSQMGRAPHQPQHF
CDR3 DNA: TGCGCCAGCAGCCAAATGGGGAGGGCCCCCCACCAGCCCCAGCATTTT
clone size: -
D gene: -
J gene: TRBJ1-5
V gene: TRBV4-1
CDR3 length: 16

CDR3 protein: CATSIEQGSNEQFF
CDR3 DNA: TGTGCCACCAGCATTGAACAGGGGAGCAATGAGCAGTTCTTC
clone size: once
D gene: TRBD1
J gene: TRBJ2-1
V gene: TRBV15
CDR3 length: 14

CDR3 protein: CATSLKLTGTGYGYTF
CDR3 DNA: TGTGCCACCAGCCTGAAACTGACCGGGACAGGCTATGGCTACACCTTC
clone size: -
D gene: TRBD1
J gene: TRBJ1-2
V gene: TRBV15
CDR3 length: 16

CDR3 protein: CASRSVEGAWEKLFF
CDR3 DNA: TGTGCAAGTCGCTCAGTGGAGGGGGCTTGGGAAAAACTGTTTTTT
clone size: -
D gene: -
J gene: TRBJ1-4
V gene: TRBV12-2
CDR3 length: 15

CDR3 protein: CASSLNAGASYGYTF
CDR3 DNA: TGTGCCAGCAGCTTAAACGCGGGGGCAAGCTATGGCTACACCTTC
clone size: -
D gene: -
J gene: TRBJ1-2
V gene: TRBV7-8
CDR3 length: 15

CDR3 protein: CASSEFGTGYGYTF
CDR3 DNA: TGTGCCAGCAGTGAATTCGGGACAGGCTATGGCTACACCTTC
clone size: -
D gene: TRBD1
J gene: TRBJ1-2
V gene: TRBV6-1
CDR3 length: 14

CDR3 protein: CASGAGGLRLTDTQYF
CDR3 DNA: TGTGCTAGTGGTGCGGGGGGGCTGAGGTTGACAGATACGCAGTATTTT
clone size: -
D gene: TRBD2
J gene: TRBJ2-3
V gene: TRBV12-5
CDR3 length: 16

CDR3 protein: CASSERVVAGGAEYF
CDR3 DNA: -
clone size: -
D gene: -
J gene: TRBJ2-3
V gene: TRBV2
CDR3 length: 15

CDR3 protein: CASSLMRGDNEQFF
CDR3 DNA: TGTGCCAGCAGCTTAATGCGGGGAGACAATGAGCAGTTCTTC
clone size: -
D gene: -
J gene: TRBJ2-1
V gene: TRBV7-7
CDR3 length: 14

CDR3 protein: CASGRGGNSPLHF
CDR3 DNA: TGTGCCAGTGGGAGGGGGGGAAATTCACCCCTCCACTTT
clone size: -
D gene: -
J gene: TRBJ1-6
V gene: TRBV6-5
CDR3 length: 13

CDR3 protein: CAWSSKGTGDEKLFF
CDR3 DNA: TGTGCCTGGAGTTCCAAGGGGACAGGGGATGAAAAACTGTTTTTT
clone size: -
D gene: TRBD1
J gene: TRBJ1-4
V gene: TRBV30
CDR3 length: 15

CDR3 protein: CASSLGSSSGNTIYF
CDR3 DNA: TGTGCCAGCAGCCTTGGGTCTAGCTCTGGAAACACCATATATTTT
clone size: -
D gene: -
J gene: TRBJ1-3
V gene: TRBV5-8
CDR3 length: 15

CDR3 protein: CASSPAGEGPTQYF
CDR3 DNA: TGTGCCAGCAGTCCCGCGGGCGAAGGCCCCACCCAGTACTTC
clone size: -
D gene: -
J gene: TRBJ2-5
V gene: TRBV2
CDR3 length: 14

CDR3 protein: CASTLNRDSNQPQHF
CDR3 DNA: TGTGCCAGCACTTTAAATCGGGATAGCAATCAGCCCCAGCATTTT
clone size: -
D gene: -
J gene: TRBJ1-5
V gene: TRBV7-2
CDR3 length: 15

CDR3 protein: CASSESGLLSSYEQYF
CDR3 DNA: TGTGCCAGCAGTGAAAGTGGACTCCTAAGCTCCTACGAGCAGTACTTC
clone size: -
D gene: -
J gene: TRBJ2-7
V gene: TRBV6-1
CDR3 length: 16

CDR3 protein: CASSFRGQAGNTIYF
CDR3 DNA: TGTGCCAGCAGCTTTAGGGGGCAGGCTGGAAACACCATATATTTT
clone size: -
D gene: TRBD1
J gene: TRBJ1-3
V gene: TRBV11-2
CDR3 length: 15

CDR3 protein: CASTLGGGNSPLHF
CDR3 DNA: TGTGCCAGCACCCTGGGGGGAGGGAATTCACCCCTCCACTTT
clone size: few
D gene: -
J gene: TRBJ1-6
V gene: TRBV7-8
CDR3 length: 14

CDR3 protein: CASSHRKRGGTDTQYF
CDR3 DNA: TGTGCCAGCAGCCATCGGAAGCGGGGGGGCACAGATACGCAGTATTTT
clone size: -
D gene: TRBD2
J gene: TRBJ2-3
V gene: TRBV3-1/TRBV3-2
CDR3 length: 16

CDR3 protein: CASSEALQGSHEQYF
CDR3 DNA: TGTGCCAGCAGTGAAGCGCTTCAGGGCTCCCACGAGCAGTACTTC
clone size: once
D gene: -
J gene: TRBJ2-7
V gene: TRBV2
CDR3 length: 15

CDR3 protein: CASSLWAGQSSYGYTF
CDR3 DNA: TGTGCCAGCAGCTTATGGGCGGGGCAGTCGAGCTATGGCTACACCTTC
clone size: -
D gene: -
J gene: TRBJ1-2
V gene: TRBV7-2
CDR3 length: 16

CDR3 protein: CASRNRDRGTSPLHF
CDR3 DNA: TGTGCCAGCAGAAACCGGGACAGGGGAACTTCACCCCTCCACTTT
clone size: few
D gene: TRBD1
J gene: TRBJ1-6
V gene: TRBV28
CDR3 length: 15

CDR3 protein: CASSLGRGSGANVLTF
CDR3 DNA: TGTGCCAGCAGTTTAGGTCGGGGCTCTGGGGCCAACGTCCTGACTTTC
clone size: -
D gene: -
J gene: TRBJ2-6
V gene: TRBV27
CDR3 length: 16

CDR3 protein: CAWAGGGSRGETQYF
CDR3 DNA: TGTGCCTGGGCTGGAGGGGGCAGCAGGGGAGAGACCCAGTACTTC
clone size: -
D gene: -
J gene: TRBJ2-5
V gene: TRBV30
CDR3 length: 15

CDR3 protein: CATIRGGGYTF
CDR3 DNA: TGTGCCACCATTCGGGGGGGAGGCTACACCTTC
clone size: -
D gene: -
J gene: TRBJ1-2
V gene: TRBV6-5
CDR3 length: 11

CDR3 protein: CASSPPHRGTDTQYF
CDR3 DNA: TGTGCCAGCAGCCCCCCCCACCGGGGCACAGATACGCAGTATTTT
clone size: once
D gene: -
J gene: TRBJ2-3
V gene: TRBV28
CDR3 length: 15

CDR3 protein: CASSQETGGRDTEAFF
CDR3 DNA: TGCGCCAGCAGCCAAGAGACAGGGGGCCGGGACACTGAAGCTTTCTTT
clone size: once
D gene: TRBD1
J gene: TRBJ1-1
V gene: TRBV4-1
CDR3 length: 16

CDR3 protein: CASKTGGGTGYTF
CDR3 DNA: TGTGCCAGCAAAACAGGTGGAGGGACGGGCTACACCTTC
clone size: -
D gene: -
J gene: TRBJ1-2
V gene: TRBV2
CDR3 length: 13

CDR3 protein: CASSLGAGGRNEQFF
CDR3 DNA: TGCGCCAGCAGCTTGGGAGCGGGGGGGCGGAATGAGCAGTTCTTC
clone size: -
D gene: TRBD2
J gene: TRBJ2-1
V gene: TRBV5-1
CDR3 length: 15

CDR3 protein: CASSGGMDYGYTF
CDR3 DNA: TGTGCCAGCTCAGGGGGAATGGACTATGGCTACACCTTC
clone size: few
D gene: TRBD1
J gene: TRBJ1-2
V gene: TRBV25-1
CDR3 length: 13

CDR3 protein: CASSPKVTRGGQDTQYF
CDR3 DNA: TGTGCCAGCAGCCCGAAGGTAACGCGGGGGGGCCAGGATACGCAGTATTTT
clone size: -
D gene: TRBD2
J gene: TRBJ2-3
V gene: TRBV7-6
CDR3 length: 17

CDR3 protein: CASSTNRKPGELFF
CDR3 DNA: TGTGCCAGTAGTACCAATCGAAAGCCCGGGGAGCTGTTTTTT
clone size: -
D gene: -
J gene: TRBJ2-2
V gene: TRBV19
CDR3 length: 14

CDR3 protein: CASSYPRTGNTGELFF
CDR3 DNA: TGTGCCAGCAGTTACCCCCGGACAGGGAACACCGGGGAGCTGTTTTTT
clone size: -
D gene: TRBD1
J gene: TRBJ2-2
V gene: TRBV6-5
CDR3 length: 16

CDR3 protein: CASSTRGTNRNIQYF
CDR3 DNA: TGTGCCAGCAGCACTCGGGGGACCAACAGAAACATTCAGTACTTC
clone size: -
D gene: -
J gene: TRBJ2-4
V gene: TRBV21-1
CDR3 length: 15

CDR3 protein: CSVDREGYGYTF
CDR3 DNA: TGCAGCGTAGACAGGGAAGGCTATGGCTACACCTTC
clone size: -
D gene: TRBD1
J gene: TRBJ1-2
V gene: TRBV29-1
CDR3 length: 12

CDR3 protein: CAIGLAGGNTGELFF
CDR3 DNA: TGTGCCATCGGACTAGCAGGGGGGAACACCGGGGAGCTGTTTTTT
clone size: -
D gene: -
J gene: TRBJ2-2
V gene: TRBV7-9
CDR3 length: 15

CDR3 protein: CASSLLGQYTEAFF
CDR3 DNA: TGTGCCAGCAGCCTCCTTGGACAGTACACTGAAGCTTTCTTT
clone size: -
D gene: -
J gene: TRBJ1-1
V gene: TRBV7-3
CDR3 length: 14

CDR3 protein: CASSPFPGYEQYF
CDR3 DNA: TGTGCCAGCAGCCCGTTCCCAGGCTACGAGCAGTACTTC
clone size: -
D gene: -
J gene: TRBJ2-7
V gene: TRBV3-1/TRBV3-2
CDR3 length: 13

CDR3 protein: CASSAIRQGDNYGYTF
CDR3 DNA: TGTGCCAGCAGCGCAATTCGACAGGGAGACAACTATGGCTACACCTTC
clone size: -
D gene: TRBD1
J gene: TRBJ1-2
V gene: TRBV11-2
CDR3 length: 16

CDR3 protein: CASSLAAYEQYF
CDR3 DNA: TGTGCCAGCAGCTTGGCCGCCTACGAGCAGTACTTC
clone size: -
D gene: -
J gene: TRBJ2-7
V gene: TRBV5-6
CDR3 length: 12

CDR3 protein: CASSFADRGGYTF
CDR3 DNA: TGTGCCAGCAGTTTCGCGGACAGGGGTGGCTACACCTTC
clone size: few
D gene: TRBD1
J gene: TRBJ1-2
V gene: TRBV27
CDR3 length: 13

CDR3 protein: CASSHRANTGELFF
CDR3 DNA: TGTGCCAGCAGCCACAGGGCGAACACCGGGGAGCTGTTTTTT
clone size: -
D gene: -
J gene: TRBJ2-2
V gene: TRBV3-1/TRBV3-2
CDR3 length: 14

CDR3 protein: CASSLRGAYTGELFF
CDR3 DNA: TGTGCCAGCAGCTTACGGGGGGCATACACCGGGGAGCTGTTTTTT
clone size: few
D gene: -
J gene: TRBJ2-2
V gene: TRBV7-2
CDR3 length: 15

CDR3 protein: CASSERLSEQFF
CDR3 DNA: TGTGCCAGCTCCGAGAGATTGTCTGAGCAGTTCTTC
clone size: -
D gene: -
J gene: TRBJ2-1
V gene: TRBV6-5
CDR3 length: 12

CDR3 protein: CASSSYTGELFF
CDR3 DNA: TGTGCCAGCAGCTCCTACACCGGGGAGCTGTTTTTT
clone size: -
D gene: -
J gene: TRBJ2-2
V gene: TRBV13
CDR3 length: 12

CDR3 protein: CASSGLRSYLQGGYGYTF
CDR3 DNA: TGTGCCAGCAGCGGATTGAGGTCCTACCTTCAGGGAGGCTATGGCTACACCTTC
clone size: -
D gene: -
J gene: TRBJ1-2
V gene: TRBV7-9
CDR3 length: 18